Below, 32 T cell receptor beta chains from the same sample are listed, as sequenced in a study of T-cell memory formation after mild COVID-19. TCRdb re-analysed the 5' RACE reads in MiXCR, keeping a single row per CDR3 protein. The profile covers under 200,000 distinct CDR3 sequences, with 9.5% to 13% appearing a single time and approximately 3.8% taken by the ten largest. The source material was PBMCs or a T cell subset sorted from them (not recorded which). The origin of the receptors is a young man who had mild COVID-19 (a few samples of this study predate the infection). Cell type and time point are not known.

This rearrangement joins TRBV14 to TRBJ1-4; 7 positions agree with TRBD1. V gave up 4 bases and J gave up 9 bases; unmatched junction bases: 8. CDR1 and CDR2 from the germline V gene are SGHDN and FVKESK. This CDR3 region has 14 residues. The CDR3 DNA sequence: TGTGCCAGCAGCCTCCGGGACAGACAACAAAAACTGTTTTTT. Its translation: CASSLRDRQQKLFF.

This clonotype was counted between two and nine times. This chain joins TRBV12-3 or TRBV12-4 and TRBJ2-7; 10 positions match TRBD1. V was pared by 6 bases and J by 6 bases, with 8 bases of the junction left unmatched. The CDR3 runs to 14 residues. CDR3 sequence (DNA): TGTGCCAGCAGCTCACGGACAGGGGGGAGCGAGCAGTACTTC. This translates into CASSSRTGGSEQYF.

This clonotype was detected only a few times. The V gene is TRBV7-2, the J gene TRBJ1-1; 11 bases fit TRBD1. Germline V lookup: CDR1 SGHTA, CDR2 FQGNSA. The CDR3 is 14 residues long. Unmatched junction bases numbered 4, after V lost 5 bases and J lost 5 bases. The CDR3 here is CASSRGQGETEAFF. The CDR3 DNA follows: TGTGCCAGCAGCAGGGGACAGGGGGAAACTGAAGCTTTCTTT.

The J gene is TRBJ2-7, the V gene TRBV6-6; TRBD1 agrees at 7 bases. CDR1 MNHNY and CDR2 SVGAGI come from the germline V gene (reference sequence). This CDR3 contains 13 residues. V was clipped by 9 bases and J by 3 bases; unmatched bases: 8. This chain's CDR3 is CASQTGNGYEQYF. Here the CDR3 DNA reads TGTGCCAGTCAGACAGGGAACGGCTACGAGCAGTACTTC.

This sequence joins TRBV20-1 and TRBJ2-7; the match to TRBD2 covers 9 bases. Looked up from germline, CDR1 is DFQATT and CDR2 is SNEGSKA (reference sequence). The length of the CDR3 is 13 residues. DNA of the CDR3: TGCAGCATGACTAGCGGATACTTCTACGAGCAGTACTTC. It yields the protein CSMTSGYFYEQYF.

This clonotype has a count of ten or more. V is TRBV20-1 and J is TRBJ2-7; 8 bases are a match to TRBD2. Germline values: CDR1 DFQATT, CDR2 SNEGSKA (reference sequence). There are 16 residues in the CDR3. The J segment lost 3 bases and the V segment lost 4 bases, leaving 14 bases of the junction unmatched. CDR3 loop: CSATPSPVAGFYEQYF. The CDR3 DNA is TGCAGTGCTACTCCAAGTCCGGTAGCGGGGTTCTACGAGCAGTACTTC.

This clonotype has only a few counts. The CDR3 DNA follows: TGTGCCAGCAGTTTATTGGGTGGCGACGGGGAGCTGTTTTTT. It is translated as CASSLLGGDGELFF. The chain couples TRBV27 to TRBJ2-2; D remains unclear. Germline assignment: CDR1 MNHEY and CDR2 SMNVEV (reference sequence). Trimming shortened V by 1 base and J by 7 bases, and 10 bases separated the two germline ends. CDR3 size: 14 residues.

The table lists this clonotype with a few counts. J is TRBJ2-7 and V is TRBV7-9; the D gene is possibly TRBD2 (6 bases). The CDR3 is 14 amino acids. CDR1 and CDR2 (germline): SEHNR, FQNEAQ (reference sequence). Deletions cut 5 bases from V and 4 bases from J, with 15 bases between. The CDR3 region has the DNA TGTGCCAGCAGCCTGCAGACTAGTCTGTACGAGCAGTACTTC. It specifies CASSLQTSLYEQYF.

This clonotype was seen more than once but under ten times. J is TRBJ1-1 and V is TRBV27; a possible D gene is TRBD1 (6 bases). CDR1 is MNHEY and CDR2 is SMNVEV in the germline V gene (reference sequence). Between the trimmed V and J ends, which lost 0 bases and 3 bases, there was a span of 14 bases. This CDR3 is built from 16 residues. The CDR3 nucleotides read TGTGCCAGCAGTTTATCGCCAGGGGCAAGGTACACTGAAGCTTTCTTT. Its translation is CASSLSPGARYTEAFF.

This sequence joins TRBV6-2 or TRBV6-3 and TRBJ2-7; TRBD2 is a possible D gene (6 bases). Trimming took 5 bases from V and 4 from J, leaving 15 bases between them. In germline, CDR1 is MNHEY, CDR2 SVGEGT. The CDR3 has 14 amino acids. CDR3 nucleotides: TGTGCCAGCAGTCGACTAGTCCCTCCTTACGAGCAGTACGTC. Its protein product is CASSRLVPPYEQYV.

This clonotype was recorded many times. This chain uses TRBV5-1 with TRBJ1-1; tentative D call: TRBD1 (5 bases). Germline V gene lookup returns CDR1 SGHRS and CDR2 YFSETQ. The CDR3 is 14 residues long. The V end was cut by 6 bases, the J end by 3 bases, with 15 bases between. This CDR3 is CASKGNQGDTEAFF. DNA for the CDR3: TGCGCCAGCAAAGGGAACCAAGGGGACACTGAAGCTTTCTTT.

The chain is built from TRBV7-2 and TRBJ1-4, with a possible D match to TRBD1 (5 bases). The V end was cut by 6 bases, the J end by 6 bases, with 14 bases between. Germline values: CDR1 SGHTA, CDR2 FQGNSA. This CDR3 spans 14 amino acids. The CDR3 is CASRPDSVHEKLFF. In DNA form, the CDR3 reads TGTGCCAGCAGACCAGACAGCGTCCATGAAAAACTGTTTTTT.

The chain couples TRBV5-1 to TRBJ2-5; weak D call: TRBD2 (7 bases). CDR1 is SGHRS and CDR2 is YFSETQ in the germline V gene. Trimming removed 4 bases from V and 3 bases from J, with 16 bases in between. There are 15 residues in the CDR3. CDR3 protein: CASSLQRGQEETQYF. The CDR3 DNA sequence: TGCGCCAGCAGCCTACAGCGGGGACAAGAAGAGACCCAGTACTTC.

This clonotype came up a few times. The rearrangement joins TRBV5-1 to TRBJ2-3; 7 bases are a match to TRBD1. There are 14 residues in the CDR3. Losses at the gene ends were 5 bases for V and 2 bases for J; bases not matched to a gene: 5. Germline CDR1 reads SGHRS; CDR2 reads YFSETQ. This chain's CDR3 is CASRRGQATDTQYF. CDR3 DNA: TGCGCCAGCAGGCGCGGACAGGCCACAGATACGCAGTATTTT.

The chain joins TRBV5-1 to TRBJ1-1, with D perhaps matching TRBD1 (5 bases). The CDR3 extends over 12 amino acids. Germline V lookup: CDR1 SGHRS, CDR2 YFSETQ. With 5 bases removed from V and 6 bases from J, the gap between germline ends came to 11 bases. The CDR3: CASRSGWAEAFF. The CDR3 DNA reads as TGCGCCAGCAGATCAGGGTGGGCTGAAGCTTTCTTT.

The CDR3 is CSAQAGTNTDTQYF. The DNA for the CDR3 is TGCAGTGCCCAAGCCGGGACTAACACAGATACGCAGTATTTT. The rearrangement links TRBV20-1 to TRBJ2-3; 7 bases line up with TRBD2. Germline loops: CDR1 DFQATT, CDR2 SNEGSKA (reference sequence). The CDR3 runs 14 residues. V dropped 6 bases and J dropped 2; count of bases not matched to a gene: 8.

This clonotype was observed many times. This chain uses TRBV20-1 with TRBJ1-5, with D possibly matching TRBD1 (5 bases). Germline loops: CDR1 DFQATT, CDR2 SNEGSKA (reference sequence). The CDR3 consists of 16 residues. Deletions cut 3 bases from V and 3 bases from J, with 18 bases between. The CDR3 here is CSARDPLSGDNQPQHF. The CDR3 DNA sequence: TGCAGTGCTAGGGACCCGTTATCGGGGGACAATCAGCCCCAGCATTTT.

This clonotype has a handful of counts. CDR3 sequence reads: CASSLGPSEGTQYF. In nucleotides, the CDR3 is TGTGCCAGCAGCCTCGGGCCCTCCGAAGGAACCCAGTACTTC. V is TRBV7-7 and J is TRBJ2-5; no definite D call. There are 14 residues in the CDR3. The germline V and J ends were trimmed by 5 bases and 8 bases, with 18 bases remaining between them. The germline V gene encodes CDR1 SSHAT and CDR2 FNYEAQ (reference sequence).

This clonotype was observed a handful of times. The chain couples TRBV18 to TRBJ1-2; D is uncertain. In germline, CDR1 is KGHSH, CDR2 LQKENI. The V end was cut by 0 bases, the J end by 4 bases, with 9 bases between. The length of the CDR3 is 14 residues. CDR3 sequence: CASSPPPGSYGYTF. CDR3 nucleotides: TGTGCCAGCTCACCACCCCCGGGTTCCTATGGCTACACCTTC.

There are many counts of this clonotype. This chain connects TRBV6-5 to TRBJ2-5; TRBD2 is a possible D gene (5 bases). V shed 6 bases and J shed 3 bases, with 8 bases lying between them. This CDR3 contains 12 residues. The germline V gene has CDR1 MNHEY and CDR2 SVGAGI. CDR3 sequence: CASRVGEETQYF. The CDR3 nucleotides are TGTGCCAGCAGGGTGGGAGAAGAGACCCAGTACTTC.

This clonotype was detected only a few times. The CDR3 here is CSVNPDRLNYGYTF. CDR3 coding DNA: TGCAGCGTAAATCCGGACAGGCTTAACTATGGCTACACCTTC. The chain combines TRBV29-1 with TRBJ1-2, with 7 nucleotides matching TRBD1. With V trimmed by 6 bases and J by 1 base, 8 bases remained unmatched. The V gene's germline CDR1 is SQVTM and CDR2 ANQGSEA. The CDR3 sequence is 14 residues long.

The rearrangement uses TRBV12-3 or TRBV12-4 and TRBJ1-2, with 7 bases that match TRBD1. The CDR3 contains 13 residues. V shed 5 bases and J 6 bases; nucleotides not matched to a gene: 6. The CDR3 here is CASSPTGLDGYTF. CDR3 nucleotide sequence: TGTGCCAGCAGTCCGACAGGGCTCGATGGCTACACCTTC.

This clonotype was observed a few times. The chain uses TRBV4-1 and TRBJ1-3; no clear D. V gave up 6 bases and J gave up 0 bases, with 6 bases separating them. The CDR3 runs to 13 residues. Germline V gene sequence: CDR1 MGHRA, CDR2 YSYEKL. DNA of the CDR3: TGCGCCAGCAGTCGGATCTCTGGAAACACCATATATTTT. Protein sequence: CASSRISGNTIYF.

The chain couples TRBV19 to TRBJ1-2, with 7 bases that match TRBD1. The V segment lost 5 bases and the J segment 7 bases; nucleotides outside the gene matches: 16. From germline, CDR1 is LNHDA and CDR2 SQIVND (reference sequence). The CDR3 totals 16 residues. This CDR3 reads CASSAPTTGRSGGYTF. The CDR3 region has the DNA TGTGCCAGTAGTGCCCCGACGACAGGGAGGTCTGGTGGCTACACCTTC.

This clonotype was detected only a few times. This sequence joins TRBV5-1 and TRBJ2-5; 9 nucleotides align to TRBD1. Looked up from germline, CDR1 is SGHRS and CDR2 is YFSETQ. There are 14 residues in the CDR3. Losses at the gene ends were 4 bases for V and 1 base for J; bases not matched to a gene: 2. The CDR3 reads CASSRTGAQETQYF. In nucleotides, the CDR3 is TGCGCCAGCAGCCGGACAGGGGCCCAAGAGACCCAGTACTTC.

This chain connects TRBV11-2 to TRBJ1-1, with 8 bases identical to TRBD1. The CDR3 sequence is 14 residues long. Germline CDR1 reads SGHAT; CDR2 reads FQNNGV. J lost 3 bases, V lost 5 bases, and 5 bases had no gene match. The CDR3 DNA follows: TGTGCCAGCAGCCCCGGACAGGGCTACACTGAAGCTTTCTTT. It translates to CASSPGQGYTEAFF. The whole variable domain, filled in from reference TRBV11-2 and TRBJ1-1, reads EAGVAQSPRYKIIEKRQSVAFWCNPISGHATLYWYQQILGQGPKLLIQFQNNGVVDDSQLPKDRFSAERLKGVDSTLKIQPAKLEDSAVYLCASSPGQGYTEAFFGQGTRLTVV.

The J gene is TRBJ2-5, the V gene TRBV6-6; D unresolved. Trimming cost V 2 bases and J 0 bases, with 4 bases left between them. The CDR3 is 13 amino acids. The germline V gene has CDR1 MNHNY and CDR2 SVGAGI (reference sequence). The CDR3 DNA is TGTGCCAGCAGTTACAGGGACCAAGAGACCCAGTACTTC. This gives the protein CASSYRDQETQYF.

This clonotype was recorded at least ten times. The V gene is TRBV6-2 or TRBV6-3, the J gene TRBJ1-1, with a possible D match to TRBD1 (6 bases). Looked up from germline, CDR1 is MNHEY and CDR2 is SVGEGT. The V end was cut by 5 bases, the J end by 0 bases, with 13 bases between. This CDR3 is built from 15 residues. As DNA, the CDR3 is TGTGCCAGCAGTCGCGGGGGGGCCATGAACACTGAAGCTTTCTTT. Translated, it gives CASSRGGAMNTEAFF.

V usage is TRBV5-1 and J usage is TRBJ2-5; maybe TRBD2 (6 bases). Per germline, CDR1 SGHRS and CDR2 YFSETQ. V lost 0 bases and J lost 2, with 11 bases in between. This CDR3 region has 15 residues. The CDR3 DNA sequence: TGCGCCAGCAGCTTGGCCCCAGGACTACAAGAGACCCAGTACTTC. It is translated as CASSLAPGLQETQYF.

The chain employs TRBV11-2 and TRBJ2-5, with a weak D call TRBD2 (5 bases). The germline V and J ends were trimmed by 0 bases and 9 bases, with 17 bases remaining between them. Germline CDR1 reads SGHAT; CDR2 reads FQNNGV. The CDR3 is 15 amino acids. The CDR3 bases are TGTGCCAGCAGCTTAGAATCTGTTGGCTACGGGGCCCAGTACTTC. The encoded protein is CASSLESVGYGAQYF.

This clonotype was seen repeatedly, ten times or more. The rearrangement links TRBV5-1 to TRBJ2-3; D could derive from TRBD1 or TRBD2 (5 bases each). Per the germline V gene, CDR1 is SGHRS and CDR2 is YFSETQ. The CDR3 runs to 13 residues. V was cut by 7 bases and J by 6 bases, with 15 bases left in between. CDR3 protein: CASRDVNEDTQYF. As DNA, the CDR3 is TGCGCCAGCCGGGACGTAAACGAGGATACGCAGTATTTT.

This clonotype appeared many times. The chain has TRBV7-2 and TRBJ2-3; unclear D gene. Trimming took 5 bases from V and 5 from J, leaving 8 bases between them. CDR1 SGHTA and CDR2 FQGNSA come from the germline V gene. This CDR3 region has 12 residues. The CDR3 coding sequence is TGTGCCAGCAGCCCCATTTTAGATACGCAGTATTTT. Its protein product is CASSPILDTQYF.